These T cell receptor beta chains were read from a single sample in a study of blood T cell repertoires in COVID-19. Data came from immunoSEQ multiplex PCR; TCRdb stores just in-frame clones and leaves some out. This table holds around 19,000 clones, more than 85% found once. Material: peripheral blood. These receptors were obtained from a man aged 65-85 years with active COVID-19. Each CDR3 is given without its conserved first and last residue.

>TRBJ2-2|TRBV14
ASSQVPGHGELF
>TRBJ2-1|TRBV10-3
AISEGTSYNEQF
>TRBJ2-5|TRBV5-4
ASSLDGKYQETQY
>TRBJ1-2|TRBV29-1
SAPDRVGGTGGYT
>TRBJ2-1|TRBV12-3/TRBV12-4
ASSFSGGNEQF
>TRBJ1-1|TRBV5-5
ASSLSGTEAF
>TRBJ1-6|TRBV6-1
ASSEARVRNSPLH
>TRBJ2-1|TRBV28
ASSSRARSSYNEQF
>TRBJ2-2|TRBV4-2
ASSQDMGDSDTGELF
>TRBJ2-5|TRBV10-3
AISGVRGETQY
>TRBJ1-5|TRBV18
ASSPPSAGGNQPQH
>TRBJ2-7|TRBV10-3
AISEPPGLLN
>TRBJ1-3|TRBV4-1
ASSRQGSGNTIY
>TRBJ1-1|TRBV7-9
ASSSKPDREAEAF
>TRBJ2-7|TRBV6-5
ASRPELSYEQY
>TRBJ2-1|TRBV12-3/TRBV12-4
ASTTLAGDEPF
>TRBJ2-7|TRBV6-2/TRBV6-3
ASSYYGLASEQY
>TRBJ2-2|TRBV5-1
ASSLTQGSTGELF
>TRBJ1-2|TRBV7-8
ASSLVSRGQGYGYT
>TRBJ1-1|TRBV3-1/TRBV3-2
ASSLRGYGTEAF
>TRBJ1-4|TRBV5-1
ASSLGQGDEKLF
>TRBJ1-1|TRBV5-1
ASSVQGNTEAF
>TRBJ2-1|TRBV7-7
ASSLGRLVTGPNEQF
>TRBJ1-2|TRBV2
ASSIDRVAPGRGYT
>TRBJ1-4|TRBV2
ASSEGLDRNNEKLF
>TRBJ2-3|TRBV7-9
ASSGTGSTDTQY
>TRBJ2-2|TRBV9
ASSVVGGLAGWSTGELF
>TRBJ1-2|TRBV10-3
AISGGQGANYGYT
>TRBJ2-7|TRBV6-5
ASSPTGTGIYEQY
>TRBJ2-7|TRBV3-1/TRBV3-2
ASSHGTSGYEQY
>TRBJ1-3|TRBV6-5
ASRDRGGNTIY
>TRBJ1-6|TRBV30
AWSQNSPLH
>TRBJ1-5|TRBV2
ASSQAAITGGQPQH
>TRBJ1-3|TRBV4-1
ASSYPGGSGNTIY
>TRBJ1-5|TRBV19
ASSMSGGQPQH
>TRBJ2-5|TRBV2
ASSEYRAETQY
>TRBJ2-6|TRBV5-1
ASSMGEAGANVLT
>TRBJ2-5|TRBV7-2
ASSPSLLDSAETQY